The T cell receptor (beta chain) under discussion was sequenced for a study of Ad26.COV2.S vaccination and SARS-CoV-2 variants. Regarding treatment: about 20 received Ad26.COV2.S at low or high dose, single or two shots; 5 received placebo; per-sample allocation not given. Repertoires come from day 63 after the first vaccine or placebo injection. Produced via immunoSEQ multiplex PCR; TCRdb's table is partial and in-frame only. The sample lists approximately 300,000 clones, about 86% occurring once. The sequencing here drew on peripheral blood, taken in a trial of Ad26.COV2.S vaccine versus placebo. The source of this sequence is a person aged 18-65 years who received the Ad26.COV2.S COVID-19 vaccine or a placebo.

The CDR3 region is CSVERDRQYGYTF. The CDR3, as DNA: TGCAGCGTTGAACGGGACAGGCAGTATGGCTACACCTTC. The rearrangement links TRBV29-1 to TRBJ1-2, with 8 positions matching TRBD1. The CDR3 is made up of 13 amino acids. The J segment lost 5 bases and the V segment lost 2 bases, leaving 4 bases of the junction unmatched. Germline assignment: CDR1 SQVTM and CDR2 ANQGSEA.